Listed below are T cell receptor beta chains from one sample, sequenced in a study of cytomegalovirus exposure and HLA in healthy donors. Method: immunoSEQ multiplex PCR; TCRdb's copy keeps in-frame clones and lacks some. The table has 65,000 to 85,000 clones, roughly 90% seen once. Material: PBMCs. These receptors all come from a woman aged 25 to 45 in good health and CMV-seronegative. Each CDR3 is given with its conserved first and last residue. A D gene is named only where the DNA matches it firmly. Not all rows give a size; the values are once, few, many and, for expanded clones, a class.

V gene: TRBV29-1; clone size: NA; D gene: NA; J gene: TRBJ2-5; CDR3 protein: CSVEAQGPFQETQYF; CDR3 DNA: TGCAGCGTTGAAGCCCAGGGCCCATTTCAAGAGACCCAGTACTTC
V gene: TRBV28; clone size: NA; D gene: NA; J gene: TRBJ1-6; CDR3 protein: CASNRAVGGQRSPLHF; CDR3 DNA: TGTGCCAGCAACAGAGCAGTGGGGGGGCAGCGTTCACCCCTCCACTTT
V gene: TRBV27; clone size: NA; D gene: TRBD1; J gene: TRBJ2-5; CDR3 protein: CASSLGQGAGETQYF; CDR3 DNA: TGTGCCAGCAGTCTGGGACAGGGGGCGGGGGAGACCCAGTACTTC
V gene: TRBV5-6; clone size: few; D gene: TRBD1; J gene: TRBJ2-7; CDR3 protein: CASSFGTGVHEQYF; CDR3 DNA: TGTGCCAGCAGCTTTGGGACAGGGGTCCACGAGCAGTACTTC
V gene: TRBV2; clone size: NA; D gene: NA; J gene: TRBJ2-1; CDR3 protein: CASSGLRATNNEQFF; CDR3 DNA: TGTGCCAGCAGTGGACTGCGGGCAACAAACAATGAGCAGTTCTTC
V gene: TRBV28; clone size: NA; D gene: TRBD1; J gene: TRBJ1-2; CDR3 protein: CASSFRSQGEFGYTF; CDR3 DNA: TGTGCCAGCAGTTTTCGGTCCCAGGGGGAATTTGGCTACACCTTC
V gene: TRBV7-9; clone size: NA; D gene: NA; J gene: TRBJ1-1; CDR3 protein: CASSLWTEAFF; CDR3 DNA: TGTGCCAGCAGCTTATGGACAGAGGCTTTCTTT
V gene: TRBV27; clone size: NA; D gene: NA; J gene: TRBJ1-1; CDR3 protein: CASSSLGRGDTEAFF; CDR3 DNA: TGTGCCAGCAGCTCCTTGGGGAGGGGTGACACTGAAGCTTTCTTT
V gene: TRBV15; clone size: few; D gene: NA; J gene: TRBJ1-2; CDR3 protein: CATSRDYGVRNYGYTF; CDR3 DNA: TGTGCCACCAGCAGAGATTACGGGGTTCGTAACTATGGCTACACCTTC
V gene: TRBV11-3; clone size: NA; D gene: TRBD1; J gene: TRBJ2-5; CDR3 protein: CASSLERGREQYF; CDR3 DNA: TGTGCCAGCAGCTTAGAAAGGGGGCGAGAGCAGTACTTC
V gene: TRBV11-1; clone size: NA; D gene: TRBD2; J gene: TRBJ2-3; CDR3 protein: CASSGRSLAGGTDTQYF; CDR3 DNA: TGTGCCAGCAGCGGCAGATCACTAGCGGGGGGCACAGATACGCAGTATTTT
V gene: TRBV4-1; clone size: NA; D gene: NA; J gene: TRBJ2-3; CDR3 protein: CASSQERAEITDTQYF; CDR3 DNA: TGCGCCAGCAGCCAAGAAAGAGCGGAGATCACAGATACGCAGTATTTT
V gene: TRBV28; clone size: few; D gene: TRBD2; J gene: TRBJ2-1; CDR3 protein: CASSLPLAGYNEQFF; CDR3 DNA: TGTGCCAGCAGTCTCCCACTAGCGGGGTACAATGAGCAGTTCTTC
V gene: TRBV28; clone size: NA; D gene: NA; J gene: TRBJ1-6; CDR3 protein: CASSTPRDNSPLHF; CDR3 DNA: TGTGCCAGCAGCACCCCGAGGGATAATTCACCCCTCCACTTT
V gene: TRBV7-9; clone size: once; D gene: TRBD1; J gene: TRBJ1-1; CDR3 protein: CASSRPINTGGTEAFF; CDR3 DNA: TGTGCCAGCAGCCGACCAATAAACACAGGGGGCACTGAAGCTTTCTTT
V gene: TRBV27; clone size: once; D gene: TRBD2; J gene: TRBJ2-1; CDR3 protein: CASSSLLAGVYNEQFF; CDR3 DNA: TGTGCCAGCAGTTCCCTACTAGCGGGGGTTTACAATGAGCAGTTCTTC
V gene: TRBV27; clone size: NA; D gene: TRBD2; J gene: TRBJ2-2; CDR3 protein: CASSLSASGRTTGELFF; CDR3 DNA: TGTGCCAGCAGTTTATCGGCTAGCGGGAGGACTACCGGGGAGCTGTTTTTT
V gene: TRBV6-5; clone size: NA; D gene: TRBD2; J gene: TRBJ2-1; CDR3 protein: CASSYLEAGYHNEQFF; CDR3 DNA: TGTGCCAGCAGTTACCTGGAAGCGGGGTATCACAATGAGCAGTTCTTC
V gene: TRBV6-6; clone size: NA; D gene: NA; J gene: TRBJ2-7; CDR3 protein: CASSFYYEQYF; CDR3 DNA: TGTGCCAGCAGTTTTTACTACGAGCAGTACTTC
V gene: TRBV7-9; clone size: NA; D gene: NA; J gene: TRBJ1-1; CDR3 protein: CASSLRTEAFF; CDR3 DNA: TGTGCCAGCAGCTTGAGAACTGAAGCTTTCTTT
V gene: TRBV2; clone size: NA; D gene: NA; J gene: TRBJ1-5; CDR3 protein: CASSDPVQPQHF; CDR3 DNA: TGTGCCAGCAGTGACCCGGTACAGCCCCAGCATTTT
V gene: TRBV5-1; clone size: NA; D gene: TRBD1; J gene: TRBJ1-5; CDR3 protein: CASSFRTGFDQPQHF; CDR3 DNA: TGCGCCAGCAGCTTTAGGACAGGGTTTGATCAGCCCCAGCATTTT
V gene: TRBV30; clone size: NA; D gene: NA; J gene: TRBJ1-1; CDR3 protein: CAWRVGTEAFF; CDR3 DNA: TGTGCCTGGAGAGTCGGCACTGAAGCTTTCTTT